This T cell receptor (beta chain) was sequenced during a study of metastatic and nonmetastatic thyroid tumors. On the study more broadly: Across peripheral blood and tumor or nodule tissue samples taken from malignant and benign thyroid patients, the repertoires were compared with one another.

Per the study methods: Clinicopathological groups of papillary thyroid cancer showed CDR3 differences that were used to build a distant-metastasis classifier. Using MiXCR, TCRdb re-called clones from the PCR reads. TCRdb's processing, not the study's, gives the V and J calls here. The table includes 20,000 to 25,000 clones, over 20% detected once. Regarding the study as a whole: Benign nodules were reported to have significantly lower TCR beta diversity than malignant thyroid tumors, in blood and tumor.

Each patient came to thyroid surgery without any prior treatment (of any kind). This clone was seen a handful of times. Its antigen is still unknown. Trimming at V came to 4 bases and at J to 2 bases, leaving 5 bases not matched to a gene. This CDR3 has 15 amino acids. Germline V gene data show CDR1 as SNHLY and CDR2 as FYNNEI. The source is a female donor with papillary thyroid cancer or a benign thyroid nodule (not recorded which). Some clones in this sample may be carry-over from other donors' samples. The chain employs TRBV2 and TRBJ2-1, with TRBD2 matching 7 bases. What was sequenced was blood. CDR3 region: CASSVASGPYNEQFF. CDR3 coding DNA: TGTGCCAGCAGTGTAGCTAGCGGCCCCTACAATGAGCAGTTCTTC.